This record concerns one T cell receptor beta chain sequence. There is no known antigen for this receptor. In total, 500 to 700 healthy bone marrow donors made up the cohort. All cohort members were sampled while nominally healthy, although unrecorded immune exposures were likely present. The donor was CMV seropositive and was included in the group of some 290 seropositive cohort members. A peripheral blood sample was provided by each donor, and peripheral blood mononuclear cells were used for TCR beta sequencing. The Qiagen DNeasy Blood Extraction Kit was used to extract genomic DNA from the blood cell samples. This sample is drawn from a study of cytomegalovirus exposure and HLA in healthy donors (dated by TCRdb to 2015 to 2018). Background for the entire study: An earlier analysis of under 600 of the donors reported about 250 Gb of sequence data and more than 90 million unique TCR beta sequences from 150 million to 200 million T cells. Approximately 310 gigabases of sequencing data and tens of millions of unique TCR sequences were included in an early release covering over 600 HLA-typed donors. Of the roughly 390 genotyped donors, roughly 85% fell in the genetic ancestry cluster associated with self-reported Caucasian donors. The study was designed to test whether signatures of past pathogen exposure could be identified by cataloging public T cell receptors. Using immunosequencing, the study profiled T cell repertoires from 500 to 800 subjects and related those repertoires to cytomegalovirus serostatus. Along with the roughly 610-subject first cohort, a separate validation cohort of more than 90 different subjects was used. High-throughput TCR immunosequencing, statistical association of individual TCRs with disease status, and machine learning were combined to predict cytomegalovirus infection status. A later analysis re-analyzed previously published TCR beta repertoires from 660 or so donors and added high-resolution HLA genotyping to study TCR occurrence patterns. The later analysis used no new phenotypic data to find candidate immune exposures, relying instead on TCR beta sequences and their occurrence across donors. An earlier analysis of about 620 of the donors applied high-throughput TCR beta sequencing to assess whether each TCR beta V gene segment acted as functional or pseudogenic. Donor age, sex, ethnicity and CMV serostatus were collected together with the repertoire data. Genome-wide SNP genotypes for about three fifths of the roughly 700 donors were used in a later genetic analysis, which treated that subset as a discovery cohort. All discovery cohort repertoires had been generated on a single sequencing platform. HLA typing included class I and class II loci at four-digit resolution. The number of donors typed differed by locus, with roughly 620-630 for A, B, C, DRB1 and DQB1, approximately 500 for DQA1, 600 to 610 for DPA1, and over 400 for DPB1. Because of strong linkage in the cohort, roughly 5 DR-DQ haplotypes were treated as single units for association and clustering. On average, 235,054 unique TCR beta nucleotide sequences were sequenced per donor among about 400 genotyped donors of the cohort, with 15% to 20% of those sequences being non-productive.

Trimming removed 6 bases from V and 8 bases from J, leaving 14 bases between the germline ends. CDR1 and CDR2 were assigned from the germline V gene as SNHLY and FYNNEI. The CDR3 numbers 14 residues from cysteine through phenylalanine. Here the CDR3 DNA is all that survives: 42 bases in frame from base 1. Receptor amplification or capture employed the immunoSEQ multiplex PCR assay. A mixture of 60 forward primers for TCR Vbeta segments and 13 reverse primers for TCR Jbeta segments was used in the multiplex PCR. The CDR3 region of rearranged TCR beta genes was amplified from genomic DNA by a multiplex PCR assay. The Illumina HiSeq System was used to sequence the amplified TCR beta libraries as 87-base-pair reads. On the authors' methods: A later analysis counted tens of millions of unique TCR beta chains across the 550 to 750 repertoires, and roughly 10 million of these chains were shared by at least two donors. Raw reads were error-corrected and collapsed into unique sequences by a nearest-neighbor algorithm in which closely related sequences were merged to remove PCR and sequencing errors. CDR3 sequences were aligned to IMGT reference sequences to assign V, D and J gene segments. Each retained sequence needed at least a six-nucleotide match to both a V gene segment and a J gene segment. A rearrangement counted as productive if the CDR3 had no stop codons and remained in frame with V and J, and every other rearrangement counted as non-productive. CDR3 was defined by IMGT convention, running from the second conserved V-encoded cysteine to the conserved J-encoded phenylalanine. The earlier analysis of approximately 500 of the donors excluded sequences that lacked an unambiguous match to a single V gene segment. In an earlier analysis of approximately 500 of the donors, a V segment was called functional when productive rearrangements were above 56.7%, and segregating when the standard deviation between donors exceeded 5%. To diagnose cytomegalovirus status from the catalog of TCR beta chain sequences, a statistical classification framework was built. In a later analysis, TCR nucleotide sequences were compared against IMGT/GENE-DB human TR gene sequences so that V and J genes could be assigned. Using the TCRdist pipeline, a later analysis assigned CDR3 sequences along with most-parsimonious VDJ recombination scenarios. A later analysis defined each TCR beta chain by its CDR3 amino acid sequence plus V-gene family, and excluded reads lacking a unique V-gene family. To address suspected cross-contamination and a sequencing artifact, a later analysis removed a few hundred highly shared, low-generation-probability nucleotide sequences. A later analysis calculated a clonal expansion index for each public chain from normalized within-repertoire ranks of inferred template counts. Generation probabilities in a later analysis came from a VDJ recombination model fitted to out-of-frame rearrangements, and those results were checked against IGoR. Hypergeometric tests were used in a later analysis to score TCR-TCR, TCR-HLA and TCR-CMV co-occurrence, with a repertoire-size bias correction applied to the TCR pairs. False discovery rates were estimated in a later analysis by permuting HLA or CMV assignments 20 times. A later analysis grouped co-occurring TCRs with DBSCAN, adding TCRdist sequence similarity when clustering within HLA-allele-positive subsets. Co-occurrence clustering excluded repertoires with fewer than 30,000 or more than 120,000 public chains, plus five with anomalous nucleotide sharing. TCRdb limited this immuneACCESS table to in-frame rearrangements with V and J called. A share of clones is missing; checked studies link under half to unresolved V genes, and the rest is unexplained. V and J calls and clone size are given by that table; D and trimming were obtained from the DNA. The sample's own table lists 53,000 or so clones. The ten largest clones add up to around 12% of the sample.

Broader findings and caveats from the paper: In a later genetic analysis, a missense DCLRE1C variant was associated with V-gene and J-gene trimming of TCR beta chains, and the association was replicated in an independent cohort. The cohort was sequenced for TCR beta chains only, and without alpha or paired-chain data the features that could be detected were limited. In a later analysis, several top co-occurrence clusters were reported to appear linked to parvovirus B19, influenza, CMV and Epstein-Barr virus. Strong co-occurrence of HLA alleles, especially DR and DQ, made assigning TCR associations to individual alleles difficult. A further reported finding was that TCR beta sequences accurately predicted the HLA-A and HLA-B alleles for most subjects in the first cohort. Compared with equally common non-associated chains, HLA-associated TCR beta chains in a later analysis were more clonally expanded and had lower generation probabilities. In a later analysis, TCR association rates were found to vary across HLA loci, with the most associated TCRs seen for DRB1 alleles and the fewest for HLA-C alleles. In a later analysis, most CMV-associated TCR beta chains were found to appear HLA-restricted, with HLA associations seemingly driven largely by CMV exposure. In the study, approximately 160 TCR beta chains were listed as associated with cytomegalovirus. Because HLA typing was missing for some donors at each locus, association tests included only the typed subset. In an earlier analysis of around 600 of the donors, most TCR beta V segments appeared in productive rearrangements about 90% or about 30% of the time, broadly matching IMGT annotations. While some public TCRs were present in many individuals, most TCR sequences turned up only very rarely across donors. Linkage disequilibrium might explain the correlated functional status among segregating V segments, but an unknown experimental factor could not be excluded. Sequencing depth was assumed to be roughly uniform across donors in the presence/absence analyses, though that assumption may not hold. Approximately 16 rarely observed V segments, including chromosome 9 orphons, were excluded from the earlier analysis of several hundred of the donors because counts were too low. According to the authors, the approach could potentially be generalized to other disease states and immunological phenotypes. For the cohort, immune exposure information was limited to CMV serostatus. A few of the identified cytomegalovirus-associated TCR beta chains were confirmed in vitro to be specific for cytomegalovirus antigens. Because the 87-base-pair reads could not distinguish some IMGT-functional V segments, including TRBV6-2 and TRBV6-3, those segments were excluded. The classifier was reported to diagnose cytomegalovirus status with high specificity and sensitivity in both the original and validation cohorts. A later analysis associated 16,951 TCR beta sequences with specific HLA alleles at a false discovery rate of 0.05. In a later genetic analysis, fewer N-insertions in productive TCRs were reported among donors in an Asian-associated ancestry cluster than the approximately 670-donor mean. A group of highly shared sequence variants was considered likely to be a technical artifact of the sequencing pipeline.

Here the chain combines TRBV2 and TRBJ1-6; the D gene is perhaps TRBD1, from 6 matching bases. Sequences were obtained from PBMCs. The source of this sequence is a man younger than 35 in good health and CMV-seropositive. At the DNA level, the sequence is TGTGCCAGCAGGGTGGACAGACGGGATTCACCCCTCCACTTT. This yields the protein CASRVDRRDSPLHF.